These 11 T cell receptor beta chains came from one sample sequenced in a study of T cells in Graves' hyperthyroidism and ophthalmopathy. Amplified TCR beta CDR3 regions came from RNA transcripts. An initial round of RT-PCR targeting the TCR CDR3 relied on the HTBI primer set. TCRdb analysed the multiplex PCR reads with MiXCR anew, one entry per CDR3 protein. Of approximately 400,000 distinct CDR3 sequences listed, about 15% are singletons. Sequencing was done on a sample of blood. These receptor sequences come from a woman in her 30s with Graves' hyperthyroidism.

At least ten counts were recorded for this clonotype. The DNA for the CDR3 is TGCAGTGCTAGAGAGGCCGGGAGGGCCTCATTTGAGCAGTTCTTC. Translated: CSAREAGRASFEQFF. The gene calls are TRBV20-1 and TRBJ2-1; 8 bases match TRBD2. Losses at the gene ends were 0 bases for V and 9 bases for J; bases not matched to a gene: 10. Germline V gene lookup returns CDR1 DFQATT and CDR2 SNEGSKA (reference sequence). The length of the CDR3 is 15 residues.

This clonotype was seen many times. The chain links TRBV30 to TRBJ1-1; no reliable D call. This CDR3 region has 12 residues. V was cut by 1 base and J by 5 bases, with 8 bases left in between. The germline gives CDR1 GTSNPN, CDR2 SVGIG (reference sequence). In nucleotides, the CDR3 is TGTGCCTGGAGTGGGCTCTCTACTGAAGCTTTCTTT. Its translation: CAWSGLSTEAFF.

The sample holds many counts of this clonotype. This sequence joins TRBV2 and TRBJ2-3, with TRBD2 matching over 8 bases. Germline CDR1 is SNHLY and CDR2 is FYNNEI. There are 16 residues in the CDR3. V trimming: 4 bases; J trimming: 1 base; junction bases outside the gene matches: 7. CDR3 residues: CASSVERETGTDTQYF. The CDR3 region has the DNA TGTGCCAGCAGTGTTGAGCGGGAGACGGGCACAGATACGCAGTATTTT.

This chain connects TRBV18 to TRBJ1-1; D is unresolved. The germline CDR1 and CDR2 sequences are KGHSH and LQKENI. CDR3 length equals 15 residues. V was shortened by 1 base and J by 2 bases, with 11 bases between the two germline ends. Here the CDR3 reads CASSPQGTENTEAFF. In nucleotides, the CDR3 is TGTGCCAGCTCACCACAAGGAACTGAAAACACTGAAGCTTTCTTT.

Remarks on this clonotype: A read error may explain this, as a much larger clone is one base away. The chain uses TRBV3-1 and TRBJ2-1, with D uncertain. The J call may not be correct, given that the DNA end is closer to TRBJ2-7. This CDR3 spans 13 amino acids. CDR1 and CDR2 (germline): LGHDT, YNNKEL (reference sequence). The CDR3 spells CASRSLGYNEQYF. The CDR3 nucleotides read TGTGCCAGCAGGTCTCTAGGGTACAATGAGCAGTACTTC.

The chain uses TRBV5-1 and TRBJ1-2; D call uncertain. V was shortened by 0 bases and J by 1 base, with 13 bases between the two germline ends. The CDR3 length is 16 residues. The germline gives CDR1 SGHRS, CDR2 YFSETQ. In DNA, the CDR3 is TGCGCCAGCAGCTTGGCCTTCCAGCGGGGTAACTATGGCTACACCTTC. Its protein is CASSLAFQRGNYGYTF.

This rearrangement joins TRBV27 to TRBJ1-1; D gene uncertain. The V end lost 3 bases, the J end lost 0 bases, and 8 bases lay between the germline ends. The CDR3 consists of 14 residues. CDR1 is MNHEY and CDR2 is SMNVEV in the germline V gene (reference sequence). The CDR3 bases are TGTGCCAGCAGTTTTGACACCATGAACACTGAAGCTTTCTTT. The encoded protein is CASSFDTMNTEAFF.

There are a few counts of this clonotype. V and J are TRBV6-1 and TRBJ1-6, with 8 bases fitting TRBD1. The CDR3 covers 15 residues. Trimming cost V 6 bases and J 7 bases; bases outside gene matches: 8. Germline V CDR1 and CDR2: MNHNS, SASEGT. CDR3 in amino acids: CASSEGQAENSPLHF. The CDR3 DNA reads TGTGCCAGCAGCGAGGGACAGGCTGAAAATTCACCCCTCCACTTT.

On this clonotype: With a much larger clone just one base away, this may be a read error. The rearrangement uses TRBV12-3 or TRBV12-4 and TRBJ2-7, with D possibly called TRBD1 or TRBD2 (8 bases each). The J call is doubtful: the DNA matches TRBJ2-1 better. The CDR3 covers 19 residues. The CDR3 bases are TGTGCCAGCAGCACCGGGACAGGCTCCCTAGCGGGTGGGGGTTACGAGCAGTTCTTC. Encoded protein: CASSTGTGSLAGGGYEQFF.

The CDR3 nucleotides are TGTGCCTCGGGCGTCGACTTCTATGCTCTAGGCTACACCTTC. Its translation is CASGVDFYALGYTF. The chain couples TRBV19 to TRBJ1-2; D call uncertain. The CDR3 contains 14 residues. CDR1 LNHDA and CDR2 SQIVND come from the germline V gene (reference sequence). V lost 11 bases to trimming and J lost 8 bases, with 24 bases between them.

This clonotype was counted at least ten times. CDR3 DNA sequence: TGTGCCAGCAGTTCGCAGACAGGGCACACCGGGGAGCTGTTTTTT. Its translation is CASSSQTGHTGELFF. The rearrangement joins TRBV6-1 to TRBJ2-2, with 7 bases aligning to TRBD1. CDR1 is MNHNS, CDR2 SASEGT, per germline. The CDR3 length is 15 residues. The V gene end was trimmed by 5 bases and the J gene end by 3 bases; junction bases not matched to a gene: 6.